Listed below are T cell receptor beta chains from one sample, sequenced in a study of control samples from healthy donors and cancer patients. The data were produced by immunoSEQ multiplex PCR, yet TCRdb's version contains in-frame clones alone and is incomplete. The table lists 120,000 to 150,000 clones, roughly 94% of them singletons. The sequencing sample was made of blood. The receptors come from a man aged 35 to 55 in good health. Both conserved end residues are trimmed from each CDR3.

J: TRBJ1-1; V: TRBV7-9; CDR3: ASSLRQLTEAF
J: TRBJ1-2; V: TRBV5-4; CDR3: ASSLGTNYGYT
J: TRBJ2-2; V: TRBV6-1; CDR3: ASSEEWYTGELF
J: TRBJ2-7; V: TRBV6-5; CDR3: ASKRAVSYEQY
J: TRBJ1-2; V: TRBV4-2; CDR3: ASSQGGEVLYGYT
J: TRBJ2-7; V: TRBV2; CDR3: ASSDRREVVHEQY
J: TRBJ1-1; V: TRBV30; CDR3: AWSLRRGRNRAF
J: TRBJ2-1; V: TRBV4-2; CDR3: ASSQDYGTSGNNEQF
J: TRBJ1-2; V: TRBV27; CDR3: ASSLSGGNYGYT
J: TRBJ2-5; V: TRBV13; CDR3: ASSFTGTAQETQY
J: TRBJ2-2; V: TRBV19; CDR3: ASSFSSGSSSGELF
J: TRBJ1-5; V: TRBV15; CDR3: ATSRDPSRDRRNQPQH
J: TRBJ1-1; V: TRBV27; CDR3: ASSRRDTEAF
J: TRBJ2-7; V: TRBV7-8; CDR3: ASSLGSRTSGRFTYEQY
J: TRBJ1-1; V: TRBV11-2; CDR3: ASSLGVRQGAMNTEAF
J: TRBJ2-7; V: TRBV7-9; CDR3: ASSSLRDRTYEQY
J: TRBJ2-2; V: TRBV2; CDR3: ASSEVSSTGELF
J: TRBJ1-2; V: TRBV5-5; CDR3: ASTPQGGYGYT
J: TRBJ1-2; V: TRBV24-1; CDR3: ATSDLGQGAKDGYT
J: TRBJ2-5; V: TRBV7-9; CDR3: ASSSGNRGQETQY
J: TRBJ2-1; V: TRBV7-9; CDR3: ASSFVRERPTIQEQF
J: TRBJ2-1; V: TRBV2; CDR3: ASSERTGVENEQF
J: TRBJ1-2; V: TRBV18; CDR3: ASSAYTGDPGYT
J: TRBJ2-7; V: TRBV2; CDR3: ASSRQGPTYEQY
J: TRBJ2-7; V: TRBV5-1; CDR3: ASSLRGDRPKGDEQY
J: TRBJ2-7; V: TRBV2; CDR3: ASSGFNSGDEQY
J: TRBJ1-2; V: TRBV10-3; CDR3: ATGQRGSDYGYT
J: TRBJ1-3; V: TRBV6-5; CDR3: AGSGPGTGNTIY
J: TRBJ2-1; V: TRBV7-3; CDR3: ASSRLGPNEQF
J: TRBJ1-1; V: TRBV4-1; CDR3: ASSQDRGARTEAF
J: TRBJ1-1; V: TRBV4-1; CDR3: ASSLRTGDPNTEAF
J: TRBJ1-6; V: TRBV5-1; CDR3: ASSWAGPDQYNSPLH
J: TRBJ2-1; V: TRBV15; CDR3: ATSRGGTEQF
J: TRBJ2-2; V: TRBV12-3/TRBV12-4; CDR3: ASRFTGELF
J: TRBJ1-3; V: TRBV15; CDR3: ATSRDSQGRYGNTIY
J: TRBJ1-5; V: TRBV19; CDR3: ASKQGGNQPQH
J: TRBJ2-1; V: TRBV28; CDR3: ASTRSDRNEQF
J: TRBJ1-6; V: TRBV2; CDR3: ARKPGQGYNSPLH
J: TRBJ1-3; V: TRBV7-9; CDR3: ASSPLRVLTGNTIY
J: TRBJ2-1; V: TRBV6-2/TRBV6-3; CDR3: ASSYSSSGYNEQF
J: TRBJ1-1; V: TRBV5-1; CDR3: ASRTANTEAF
J: TRBJ2-7; V: TRBV6-9; CDR3: ASGTVMGHRSYEQY
J: TRBJ2-3; V: TRBV5-6; CDR3: ASSLKGVDTQY
J: TRBJ1-2; V: TRBV6-6; CDR3: ASGGGGGRVLDGYT
J: TRBJ1-5; V: TRBV5-6; CDR3: ASSFLSTGGNQPQH
J: TRBJ1-2; V: TRBV5-6; CDR3: ASSSTNGYT